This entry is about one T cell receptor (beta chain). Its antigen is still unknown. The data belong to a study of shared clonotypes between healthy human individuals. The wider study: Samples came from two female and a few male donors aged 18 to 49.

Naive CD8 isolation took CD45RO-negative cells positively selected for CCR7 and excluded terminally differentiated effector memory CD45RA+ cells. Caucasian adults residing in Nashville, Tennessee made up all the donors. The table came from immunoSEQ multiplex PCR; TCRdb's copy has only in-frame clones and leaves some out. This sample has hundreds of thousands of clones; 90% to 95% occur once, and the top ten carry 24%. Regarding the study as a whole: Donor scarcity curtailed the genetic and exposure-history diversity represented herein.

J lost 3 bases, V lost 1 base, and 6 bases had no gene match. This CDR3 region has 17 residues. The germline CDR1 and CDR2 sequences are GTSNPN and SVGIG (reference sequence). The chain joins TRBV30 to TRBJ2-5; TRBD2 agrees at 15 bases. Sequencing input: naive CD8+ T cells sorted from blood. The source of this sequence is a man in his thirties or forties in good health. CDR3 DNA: TGTGCCTGGAGTGGGACTAGCGGGAGGGCCCTCGAAGAGACCCAGTACTTC. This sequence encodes CAWSGTSGRALEETQYF.